The T cell receptor (beta chain) described here comes from a study of circulating and synovial CD4+ cells in juvenile arthritis. Measured with immunoSEQ multiplex PCR; TCRdb has only the in-frame clones, and not every one. The profile shows a few thousand clones, about 80% of them singletons. This clone was recorded a few times. The ends were cut back, 0 bases at V and 4 bases at J, with 10 bases in the middle. CDR3 length: 14 amino acids. CDR1 is SGHAT and CDR2 is FQNNGV in the germline V gene. This clonotype was obtained from a human donor with juvenile idiopathic arthritis. The sequencing sample was made of CD4+ T cells from synovial fluid. The rearrangement uses TRBV11-2 and TRBJ2-7; D might be TRBD2 (5 bases). CDR3 sequence reads: CASSLDRWEYEQYF. CDR3 nucleotide sequence: TGTGCCAGCAGCTTAGATCGGTGGGAGTACGAGCAGTACTTC.